This is a list of T cell receptor beta chains from one sample in a study. TCRdb independently ran MiXCR on the 5' RACE reads; one entry per CDR3 protein. This repertoire shows about 40,000 distinct CDR3 sequences, over 15% found once; its top ten account for 2.8%. Sequencing input: naive CD4+ T cells sorted from a lymph node. These receptors were obtained from a female donor with breast cancer. The CDR3 runs from the conserved cysteine through the conserved F or W. A D gene is named only where the DNA matches it firmly. Clone size is shown for a subset of rows, as once, few, many or a class of expanded clone.

>12|TRBV5-1|TRBJ2-1|-|many
TGCGCCAGCAGCATCGATGGGGGTGAGCAGTTCTTC
CASSIDGGEQFF
>14|TRBV2|TRBJ2-5|-|-
TGTGCCAGCAGTCAGGAGGGGTCGGAAGAGACCCAGTACTTC
CASSQEGSEETQYF
>13|TRBV27|TRBJ1-5|-|few
TGTGCCAGCAGTTCGAGGGAGGGTCAGCCCCAGCATTTT
CASSSREGQPQHF
>15|TRBV5-1|TRBJ1-1|-|-
TGCGCCAGCAGCTTGAGGCACGCAATGAACACTGAAGCTTCCTTT
CASSLRHAMNTEASF
>16|TRBV13|TRBJ1-1|-|few
TGTGCCAGCAGCTCCGCGGGGACACTACTTAACACTGAAGCTTTCTTT
CASSSAGTLLNTEAFF
>12|TRBV12-3/TRBV12-4|TRBJ2-3|-|few
TGTGCCAGCAGAAGGGCTCGAGATACGCAGTATTTT
CASRRARDTQYF
>12|TRBV27|TRBJ1-2|-|-
TGTGCCAGCAGTCCTTCCAGAGGGGGCTACACCTTC
CASSPSRGGYTF
>15|TRBV6-5|TRBJ1-6|TRBD1|many
TGTGCCAGCAGGCCGGGACAGCAATATAATTCACCCCTCCACTTT
CASRPGQQYNSPLHF
>16|TRBV5-5|TRBJ1-5|-|-
TGTGCCAGCAGCTTGATTTCTGCAGGCTCAGGTCAGCCCCAGCATTTT
CASSLISAGSGQPQHF
>13|TRBV4-3|TRBJ1-5|-|many
TGCGCCAGCAGCCGGAACTACATGGACCCCCAGCATTTT
CASSRNYMDPQHF
>17|TRBV9|TRBJ2-7|TRBD2|-
TGTGCCAGCAGCCCAGGCTTAGCGGGAGGAACTGCCGGGGAGCAGTACTTC
CASSPGLAGGTAGEQYF
>15|TRBV7-3|TRBJ2-1|-|many
TGTGCCAGCAGCTTACAAGTTAGCTCCTACAATGAGCAGTTCTTC
CASSLQVSSYNEQFF
>15|TRBV10-3|TRBJ1-2|-|many
TGTGCCATCAGTCGGGGTCAGAGAGGCGGCTATGGCTACACCTTC
CAISRGQRGGYGYTF
>17|TRBV6-6|TRBJ2-7|TRBD1|-
TGTGCCAGCAGTCGTGGCGACAGGGGTTATATGTCCTACGAGCAGTACTTC
CASSRGDRGYMSYEQYF
>13|TRBV7-2|TRBJ2-5|-|-
TGTGCCAGCAGCTTAACCCCGCAAGAGACCCAGTACTTC
CASSLTPQETQYF
>15|TRBV7-3|TRBJ1-2|-|-
TGTGCAGCAGCCACACCACCGGGACTCAACTATGGCTACACCTTC
CAAATPPGLNYGYTF
>15|TRBV2|TRBJ1-5|TRBD1|-
TGTGCCAGCAGAGTGGGACAGCCAAGCAATCAGCCCCAGCATTTT
CASRVGQPSNQPQHF
>15|TRBV7-2|TRBJ2-6|-|few
TGTGCCAGCAGCTTATCGGGACCTGGGGCCAACGTCCTGACTTTC
CASSLSGPGANVLTF
>16|TRBV7-6|TRBJ2-3|TRBD2|few
TGTGCCAGCAGCTTAGCGGGGAGGGAGTTGACAGATACGCAGTATTTT
CASSLAGRELTDTQYF
>13|TRBV29-1|TRBJ1-1|-|-
TGCAGCGTTCGAGACGCCCTGAACACTGAAGCTTTCTTT
CSVRDALNTEAFF
>18|TRBV10-3|TRBJ2-3|TRBD2|-
TGTGCCATCAGTGGACGGACTAGCGGGAGGGCGTCCACAGATACGCAGTATTTT
CAISGRTSGRASTDTQYF
>14|TRBV6-1|TRBJ1-5|-|medium-sized
TGTGCCAGCAGGGGACTGGACTGGTATCAGCCCCAGCATTTT
CASRGLDWYQPQHF
>15|TRBV6-5|TRBJ1-4|TRBD1|medium-sized
TGTGCCAGCAGTTCGGAGACAGGGGCCAGGGAAAAACTGTTTTTT
CASSSETGAREKLFF
>17|TRBV20-1|TRBJ1-6|TRBD1|few
TGCAGTGCTAGAGATCGACTCCATACAGGGGGGGATTCACCCCTCCACTTT
CSARDRLHTGGDSPLHF
>13|TRBV4-2|TRBJ2-3|-|many
TGTGCCAGCAGCCAAGAATCGACAGATACGCAGTATTTT
CASSQESTDTQYF
>17|TRBV5-1|TRBJ2-7|TRBD2|-
TGCGCCAGCAGCTTGGCCCCGAGCGGGAGGGATCGAGACGAGCAGTACTTC
CASSLAPSGRDRDEQYF
>12|TRBV29-1|TRBJ2-4|-|few
TGCAGCGTTGAAGTCTCCCGAGGCATTCAGTACTTC
CSVEVSRGIQYF
>14|TRBV7-2|TRBJ1-4|-|-
TGTGCCAGCAGCCCGGGTCTCAGAAATGAAAAACTGTTTTTT
CASSPGLRNEKLFF
>12|TRBV6-2/TRBV6-3|TRBJ1-1|-|-
TGTGCCAGCAGTTACTTTGACACTGAAGCTTTCTTT
CASSYFDTEAFF
>17|TRBV5-5|TRBJ1-3|-|few
TGTGCCAGCAGCCCACTGATTCCTGACCTGGGTGGAAACACCATATATTTT
CASSPLIPDLGGNTIYF
>15|TRBV7-9|TRBJ2-5|TRBD1|-
TGTGCCAGCAGCTTTTCCGGACAGGGGGCGGCGGGCCAGTACTTC
CASSFSGQGAAGQYF
>17|TRBV5-1|TRBJ2-6|-|many
TGCGCCAGCAGCTTGGAAGTTTCGGGCTCTGGGGCCAACGTCCTGACTTTC
CASSLEVSGSGANVLTF
>14|TRBV7-2|TRBJ1-4|-|few
TGTGCCAGCAGCTTAGGTTGGGGTAATGAAAAACTGTTTTTT
CASSLGWGNEKLFF
>16|TRBV7-2|TRBJ2-3|TRBD2|few
TGTGCCAGCAGCGGGGGACTAGCGGAGAGCACAGATACGCAGTATTTT
CASSGGLAESTDTQYF
>16|TRBV5-1|TRBJ2-7|TRBD2|-
TGCGCCAGCAGCCCTAGGAGGGCGGGAGGGCCTTACGAGCAGTACTTC
CASSPRRAGGPYEQYF
>11|TRBV20-1|TRBJ2-5|-|-
TGCAGTGCTAGACCGGGGGAGACCCAGTACTTC
CSARPGETQYF